One sample yielded the 32 T cell receptor beta chains listed below, sequenced in a study of blood T cell repertoires in COVID-19 (TCRdb year 2020). Library construction relied on the immunoSEQ multiplex PCR assay. In TCRdb, the immuneACCESS table is reduced to in-frame sequences with V and J assigned. These tables do not hold every clone; where another copy was compared, an unresolved V gene accounts for under half, and the others remain unexplained. This sample has about 300,000 clones in its table, and around 85% of those were observed once. 1.9% of the sample goes to the ten largest clones. The sample consisted of PBMCs or T cells enriched from blood (not recorded which). The receptors were sampled from a woman aged 25-40 years who had been exposed to COVID-19.

The chain couples TRBV6-5 to TRBJ1-6; no clear D. The CDR3 totals 15 residues. The V end lost 2 bases, the J end lost 7 bases, and 12 bases lay between the germline ends. Germline CDR1 is MNHEY and CDR2 is SVGAGI. CDR3 sequence: CASSYEGGGNSPLHF. The CDR3 DNA is TGTGCCAGCAGTTACGAGGGCGGAGGGAATTCACCCCTCCACTTT.

About this clone itself: The junction departs from the called germline gene at one end, perhaps through a read error. The chain recombines TRBV28 with TRBJ1-3; TRBD1 is a possible D gene (5 bases). Germline loops: CDR1 MDHEN, CDR2 SYDVKM. The CDR3 totals 12 residues. For the CDR3, the DNA is TGTGCCAGCAGTTTGAACCCCGGGGGATTTTTTTTT. Its translation is CASSLNPGGFFF.

This clone came up a few times. CDR3 DNA: TGTGCCAGCAGTCCCTGGCAGGGAACTACTGAAGCTTTCTTT. Amino acid sequence: CASSPWQGTTEAFF. V gene TRBV28 combines with J gene TRBJ1-1; TRBD1 might be the D (5 bases). CDR1 is MDHEN and CDR2 is SYDVKM in the germline V gene. The length of the CDR3 is 14 residues. V lost 5 bases and J lost 5, with 15 bases in between. Full variable domain (remainder filled in from reference TRBV28 and TRBJ1-1): DVKVTQSSRYLVKRTGEKVFLECVQDMDHENMFWYRQDPGLGLRLIYFSYDVKMKEKGDIPEGYSVSREKKERFSLILESASTNQTSMYLCASSPWQGTTEAFFGQGTRLTVV.

The chain couples TRBV10-3 to TRBJ2-3; TRBD2 might be the D (6 bases). The V end lost 3 bases, the J end lost 2 bases, and 9 bases lay between the germline ends. Germline loops: CDR1 ENHRY, CDR2 SYGVKD. This CDR3 region has 14 residues. The CDR3 DNA reads as TGTGCCATCAGTGATCAGGGACTCACAGATACGCAGTATTTT. Translated, it gives CAISDQGLTDTQYF.

J is TRBJ1-5 and V is TRBV12-3 or TRBV12-4, with 9 nucleotides matching TRBD1. Trimming took 3 bases from V and 10 from J; bases not matched to a gene: 4. The CDR3 runs to 13 residues. CDR3 sequence: CASSFMGQGPQHF. The CDR3 DNA reads as TGTGCCAGCAGTTTCATGGGACAGGGCCCCCAGCATTTT.

V gene TRBV28 combines with J gene TRBJ1-6; D remains unclear. CDR1 is MDHEN and CDR2 is SYDVKM in the germline V gene. The V end lost 6 bases, the J end lost 5 bases, and 20 bases lay between the germline ends. This CDR3 has 17 residues. CDR3 sequence: CASSTAAIPTDNSPLHF. In DNA, the CDR3 is TGTGCCAGCAGCACAGCAGCAATTCCCACCGATAATTCACCCCTCCACTTT.

The chain has TRBV27 and TRBJ2-2; 8 bases map to TRBD1. Germline V CDR1 and CDR2: MNHEY, SMNVEV (reference sequence). J lost 5 bases, V lost 5 bases, and 7 bases had no gene match. CDR3 length: 15 residues. This CDR3 is CASSPGTGWTGELFF. The CDR3 nucleotides read TGTGCCAGCAGTCCCGGGACAGGATGGACCGGGGAGCTGTTTTTT.

Points on this clone: Distinct nucleotide sequences in the sample also encode this CDR3. The chain is built from TRBV18 and TRBJ1-1; a possible D gene is TRBD1 (6 bases). The germline V and J ends were trimmed by 3 bases and 4 bases, with 6 bases remaining between them. The germline V gene encodes CDR1 KGHSH and CDR2 LQKENI. This CDR3 comprises 12 residues. The CDR3 bases are TGTGCCAGCTCACCGACAGGCACTGAAGCTTTCTTT. Its translation: CASSPTGTEAFF.

The chain joins TRBV11-1 to TRBJ1-2, with D maybe TRBD1 (6 bases). CDR3 length equals 15 residues. CDR1 and CDR2 (germline): SGHAT, FQDESV (reference sequence). V dropped 5 bases and J dropped 1 base, with 14 bases sitting between them. In DNA form, the CDR3 reads TGTGCCAGCAGCCAACAACCACAGGGTAACTATGGCTACACCTTC. Its translation: CASSQQPQGNYGYTF.

V is TRBV28 and J is TRBJ2-1; TRBD2 is a possible D gene (6 bases). Germline CDR1 is MDHEN and CDR2 is SYDVKM. The CDR3 length is 12 residues. Trimming removed 5 bases at V and 10 bases at J, with 12 bases between. The CDR3 loop reads CASSRPGREQFF. The CDR3 coding sequence is TGTGCCAGCAGTCGGCCAGGGAGGGAGCAGTTCTTC.

The CDR3: CAWSYTGAPNYGYTF. For the CDR3, the DNA is TGTGCCTGGAGTTATACAGGGGCGCCAAACTATGGCTACACCTTC. This chain connects TRBV30 to TRBJ1-2; 7 bases align to TRBD1. The V gene end was trimmed by 2 bases and the J gene end by 2 bases; junction bases not matched to a gene: 8. The CDR3 has 15 amino acids. Germline values: CDR1 GTSNPN, CDR2 SVGIG (reference sequence).

About this clone itself: Other DNA sequences in the sample encode the same CDR3. The V gene is TRBV6-6, the J gene TRBJ1-6; no clear D. V was pared by 0 bases and J by 7 bases, with 10 bases between. Germline CDR1 is MNHNY and CDR2 is SVGAGI (reference sequence). CDR3 length: 15 residues. DNA for the CDR3: TGTGCCAGCAGTTACTCTTCGGGAGGCAATTCACCCCTCCACTTT. This encodes CASSYSSGGNSPLHF.

The rearrangement links TRBV29-1 to TRBJ1-4, with D hard to call. Germline values: CDR1 SQVTM, CDR2 ANQGSEA. The germline V and J ends were trimmed by 7 bases and 4 bases, with 10 bases remaining between them. This CDR3 has 12 amino acids. CDR3 bases: TGCAGCGCTACCGCTAGTAATGAAAAACTGTTTTTT. Its translation is CSATASNEKLFF.

The rearrangement joins TRBV28 to TRBJ1-5; 8 bases map to TRBD1. The CDR3 runs 13 residues. Germline lookup yields CDR1 MDHEN and CDR2 SYDVKM. V lost 11 bases, J lost 1 base, and 4 bases stayed unmatched. The CDR3 reads CAGRQGSNQPQHF. The CDR3 DNA sequence: TGTGCCGGAAGACAGGGGAGCAATCAGCCCCAGCATTTT.

The rearrangement uses TRBV9 and TRBJ1-1; D is perhaps TRBD1 (5 bases). Trimming left V 0 bases short and J 5 bases short, with 8 bases between. The CDR3 has 13 amino acids. Looked up from germline, CDR1 is SGDLS and CDR2 is YYNGEE. In DNA, the CDR3 is TGTGCCAGCAGCGTAGCTCAGGGAACTGAAGCTTTCTTT. Its translation is CASSVAQGTEAFF.

The rearrangement links TRBV27 to TRBJ2-7; 10 bases line up with TRBD2. Germline V gene sequence: CDR1 MNHEY, CDR2 SMNVEV (reference sequence). This CDR3 is 14 amino acids long. J lost 4 bases, V lost 5 bases, and 5 bases had no gene match. The CDR3 sequence: CASSGTSGIYEQYF. For the CDR3, the DNA is TGTGCCAGCAGTGGAACTAGCGGGATTTACGAGCAGTACTTC.

J is TRBJ1-4 and V is TRBV6-6; 10 bases fit TRBD1. Trimming took 0 bases from V and 7 from J; bases not matched to a gene: 5. Germline V gives CDR1 MNHNY, CDR2 SVGAGI (reference sequence). This CDR3 region has 16 residues. The CDR3 region has the DNA TGTGCCAGCAGTTACTCGAACCGACAGGGGGCTGAAAAACTGTTTTTT. It encodes CASSYSNRQGAEKLFF.

This chain uses TRBV5-1 with TRBJ2-2; 8 positions agree with TRBD2. The CDR3 consists of 16 residues. Germline CDR1 is SGHRS and CDR2 is YFSETQ. Trimming removed 0 bases from V and 6 bases from J; junction bases left unmatched: 7. The CDR3 protein is CASSLDGGRSSGELFF. The CDR3, as DNA: TGCGCCAGCAGCTTGGATGGCGGGAGGTCTTCCGGGGAGCTGTTTTTT.

This chain uses TRBV4-3 with TRBJ2-5; 8 nucleotides align to TRBD2. CDR1 LGHNA and CDR2 YSLEER come from the germline V gene. Trimming cost V 0 bases and J 1 base; bases outside gene matches: 4. The CDR3 runs 16 residues. For the CDR3, the DNA is TGCGCCAGCAGCCAAGACTCTCGGGGGGGCCAAGAGACCCAGTACTTC. Amino acids: CASSQDSRGGQETQYF.

This clone was counted only a few times. In the same sample, other DNA sequences code for this CDR3. The chain has TRBV9 and TRBJ1-1; D ambiguous. Looked up from germline, CDR1 is SGDLS and CDR2 is YYNGEE. Trimming shortened V by 0 bases and J by 1 base, and 4 bases separated the two germline ends. The length of the CDR3 is 13 residues. CDR3 protein: CASSVVANTEAFF. The CDR3 DNA follows: TGTGCCAGCAGCGTAGTAGCGAACACTGAAGCTTTCTTT.

The rearrangement uses TRBV5-1 and TRBJ2-5, with D perhaps matching TRBD1 (5 bases). V dropped 4 bases and J dropped 1 base, with 11 bases sitting between them. The CDR3 is 14 residues long. CDR1 is SGHRS, CDR2 YFSETQ, per germline. CDR3 DNA sequence: TGCGCCAGCAGCGACAGTTTTTTCCAAGAGACCCAGTACTTC. It encodes CASSDSFFQETQYF.

The rearrangement joins TRBV30 to TRBJ2-7, with a tentative D call TRBD2 (5 bases). This CDR3 is built from 14 residues. Trimming took 1 base from V and 4 from J, leaving 14 bases between them. CDR1 is GTSNPN, CDR2 SVGIG, per germline (reference sequence). CDR3 residues: CAWSGEGIFYEQYF. The CDR3 DNA reads TGTGCCTGGAGTGGAGAGGGCATTTTTTACGAGCAGTACTTC.

The chain has TRBV7-9 and TRBJ2-5; TRBD2 is a possible D gene (5 bases). CDR3 length: 13 residues. The germline CDR1 and CDR2 sequences are SEHNR and FQNEAQ (reference sequence). V lost 2 bases to trimming and J lost 5 bases, with 9 bases between them. CDR3 sequence reads: CASSLSGDETQYF. The CDR3 DNA sequence: TGTGCCAGCAGCTTATCCGGGGATGAGACCCAGTACTTC.

This rearrangement joins TRBV10-3 to TRBJ2-7, with D tentatively TRBD1 (5 bases). V was clipped by 2 bases and J by 0 bases, with 11 bases between them. The germline V gene encodes CDR1 ENHRY and CDR2 SYGVKD. CDR3 size: 15 residues. CDR3 sequence: CAISEPGRSSYEQYF. The DNA of the CDR3 is TGTGCCATCAGTGAGCCAGGGCGGAGCTCCTACGAGCAGTACTTC.

The gene calls are TRBV28 and TRBJ2-1; 8 bases line up with TRBD1. Germline values: CDR1 MDHEN, CDR2 SYDVKM. Trimming removed 5 bases from V and 8 bases from J; junction bases left unmatched: 11. CDR3 size: 15 residues. CDR3 in DNA: TGTGCCAGCAGTCGAACCCGGGACAGGACCCATGAGCAGTTCTTC. It encodes CASSRTRDRTHEQFF. Combining the CDR3 with reference TRBV28 and TRBJ2-1 gives the whole variable domain DVKVTQSSRYLVKRTGEKVFLECVQDMDHENMFWYRQDPGLGLRLIYFSYDVKMKEKGDIPEGYSVSREKKERFSLILESASTNQTSMYLCASSRTRDRTHEQFFGPGTRLTVL.

This chain uses TRBV5-4 with TRBJ2-5, with 7 nucleotides matching TRBD1. The CDR3 is 13 residues long. The V gene's germline CDR1 is SGHNT and CDR2 YYREEE (reference sequence). After removal of 4 bases from V and 8 bases from J, the junction contained 8 bases not matched to a gene. CDR3 bases: TGTGCCAGCAGCCCGACAGGGCCCAACACCCAGTACTTC. It encodes CASSPTGPNTQYF.

The CDR3 sequence is CASSSKRGDSSYEQYF. CDR3 bases: TGTGCCAGCAGCTCCAAACGGGGGGATTCCTCCTACGAGCAGTACTTC. The chain has TRBV28 and TRBJ2-7; 7 nucleotides agree with TRBD2. The CDR3 is 16 amino acids. CDR1 is MDHEN, CDR2 SYDVKM, per germline. V was pared by 6 bases and J by 0 bases, with 11 bases of the junction left unmatched.

This clone has just one count. This sequence joins TRBV28 and TRBJ1-1; D call uncertain. Germline loops: CDR1 MDHEN, CDR2 SYDVKM. With 2 bases removed from V and 10 bases from J, the gap between germline ends came to 8 bases. The CDR3 has 11 amino acids. CDR3 sequence (DNA): TGTGCCAGCAGTTTAGAGGGCTCAGCTTTCTTT. It yields the protein CASSLEGSAFF.

The genes are TRBV4-3 and TRBJ2-4, with 7 bases lining up with TRBD1. The CDR3 is made up of 17 amino acids. V lost 0 bases, J lost 3 bases, and 8 bases stayed unmatched. Per germline, CDR1 LGHNA and CDR2 YSLEER. The CDR3 here is CASSQDRGGRGKNIQYF. The CDR3 region has the DNA TGCGCCAGCAGCCAAGATAGAGGGGGCCGAGGCAAAAACATTCAGTACTTC.

The CDR3 DNA sequence: TGTGCCAGTAGTACCCGGCGGACAGGGGCTTCCGGGGCCAACGTCCTGACTTTC. Its translation is CASSTRRTGASGANVLTF. This chain joins TRBV19 and TRBJ2-6; TRBD1 matches 9 bases. Germline values: CDR1 LNHDA, CDR2 SQIVND (reference sequence). The CDR3 is made up of 18 amino acids. J lost 4 bases, V lost 4 bases, and 11 bases had no gene match.

The chain is built from TRBV5-4 and TRBJ1-5; D is possibly TRBD1 (6 bases). CDR1 and CDR2 (germline): SGHNT, YYREEE (reference sequence). The CDR3 is made up of 14 amino acids. V dropped 0 bases and J dropped 6 bases, with 10 bases sitting between them. The CDR3 nucleotides read TGTGCCAGCAGCTTGGACAGGGATAGTCAGCCCCAGCATTTT. It specifies CASSLDRDSQPQHF.

V and J are TRBV5-4 and TRBJ2-7; D not resolved. In germline, CDR1 is SGHNT, CDR2 YYREEE (reference sequence). The CDR3 is made up of 15 amino acids. V was trimmed by 0 bases and J by 6 bases, leaving 16 bases between them. The DNA for the CDR3 is TGTGCCAGCAGCTTGGTCGCTGAGCCGTACGCCGAGCAGTACTTC. This codes for CASSLVAEPYAEQYF.